In this sample, the clone carrying this TCR beta chain turned up a few times. The antigen is not known. Trimming removed 2 bases from V and 4 bases from J; junction bases left unmatched: 1. The CDR3 spans 13 residues. CDR1 and CDR2 (germline): MNHEY, SVGAGI. This record belongs to a study of beta chain features in type 1 diabetes. Study as a whole: Examination spanned some 100 million sorted cells from all samples. Findings and caveats of the study: Patients with type 1 diabetes carried fewer insertions and had more deletions at their VDJ junctions.

Purity above 98% was achieved in all sorted populations. Reverse transcription of all isolated RNA meant that expressed TCRB transcripts were sequenced. Naive, central memory and regulatory T cell samples came to a mean of roughly 3.9 million reads. TCRdb's table, derived via immunoSEQ multiplex PCR, lists solely in-frame clones and lacks some. The sample consists of hundreds of thousands of clones, about a sixth of them appearing once. The sequenced sample consisted of naive CD4+ T cells from blood. This TCR came from a man between 18 and 29 years old in good health. The V gene is TRBV6-5, the J gene TRBJ2-5, with 7 bases fitting TRBD1. Written as DNA, the CDR3 is TGTGCCAGCAGTTACCGGACAGGAGAGACCCAGTACTTC. This sequence encodes CASSYRTGETQYF.